This entry describes one T cell receptor (beta chain). What it recognizes is unknown. With 60 Vbeta and 13 Jbeta primers, the PCR was carried out. The table came from immunoSEQ multiplex PCR; TCRdb's copy has only in-frame clones and leaves some out. The data contain about 180,000 clones, over 80% of them singletons. This entry is derived from a study of cytomegalovirus exposure and HLA in healthy donors. V shed 7 bases and J shed 1 base, with 10 bases lying between them. CDR3 length: 13 amino acids. CDR1 and CDR2 (germline): MNHEY, SVGAGI. Findings and limits, study-wide: Sequencing artifact likely explains a cluster of highly shared sequence variants. Presence/absence analyses supposed approximately even sequencing depth among donors.

The sample consisted of PBMCs. The genes are TRBV6-5 and TRBJ1-1; D may be TRBD1 (5 bases). This TCR derives from a man between 35 and 55 years old in good health and CMV-seronegative. CDR3 region: CASTTGGNTEAFF. The CDR3 DNA reads TGTGCCAGCACCACCGGGGGGAACACTGAAGCTTTCTTT.